The 31 T cell receptor beta chains below all came from one sample that was sequenced in a study of T cell repertoires in cytomegalovirus infection. One entry per CDR3 protein, called by TCRdb with MiXCR from the reads. In the table there are approximately 490,000 distinct CDR3 sequences, about 11% of which are singletons. Sequencing used PBMCs. The receptors originated from a human donor in good health (CMV status not recorded). Some clones in this sample may be carry-over from other donors' samples.

The chain has TRBV28 and TRBJ1-5; TRBD1 matches at 7 bases. The V and J ends lost 6 bases and 7 bases, in that order; junction bases with no gene match: 12. The CDR3 sequence is 15 residues long. In germline, CDR1 is MDHEN, CDR2 SYDVKM. Here the CDR3 DNA reads TGTGCCAGCAGCCTTGACAGGGTCGTCTACCAGCCCCAGCATTTT. Protein sequence: CASSLDRVVYQPQHF.

In its sample, this clonotype was seen many times. The J gene is TRBJ1-2, the V gene TRBV12-3 or TRBV12-4; D ambiguous. The germline V and J ends were trimmed by 7 bases and 8 bases, with 11 bases remaining between them. The CDR3 is 11 amino acids. The CDR3 sequence is CASTLDVGYTF. The CDR3 DNA reads as TGTGCCAGCACTCTGGACGTAGGCTACACCTTC.

The CDR3 is CSGSPTNYGYTF. The CDR3 region has the DNA TGCAGTGGGTCGCCCACAAACTATGGCTACACCTTC. V and J are TRBV20-1 and TRBJ1-2, with D unresolved. This CDR3 spans 12 amino acids. Germline CDR1 is DFQATT and CDR2 is SNEGSKA (reference sequence). V was trimmed by 7 bases and J by 2 bases, leaving 11 bases between them.

This chain joins TRBV29-1 and TRBJ1-5; no firm D call. Trimming shortened V by 4 bases and J by 2 bases, and 9 bases separated the two germline ends. The CDR3 totals 13 residues. Germline lookup yields CDR1 SQVTM and CDR2 ANQGSEA. CDR3 loop: CSVAGAGNQPQHF. The CDR3 coding sequence is TGCAGCGTTGCGGGAGCGGGCAATCAGCCCCAGCATTTT.

This clonotype was picked up many times. The chain uses TRBV5-1 and TRBJ2-1, with D perhaps assigned TRBD1 or TRBD2 (5 bases each). V shed 1 base and J shed 0 bases, with 11 bases lying between them. CDR1 is SGHRS and CDR2 is YFSETQ in the germline V gene. This CDR3 has 16 amino acids. In DNA form, the CDR3 reads TGCGCCAGCAGCTTGTGGGGGACGAGCTCCTACAATGAGCAGTTCTTC. Protein product: CASSLWGTSSYNEQFF.

This clonotype showed up many times. This rearrangement joins TRBV12-3 or TRBV12-4 to TRBJ1-3; TRBD1 agrees at 10 bases. The CDR3 spans 15 residues. V shed 6 bases and J 2 bases; nucleotides not matched to a gene: 4. The CDR3 spells CASRPGTGAGNTIYF. CDR3 nucleotides: TGTGCCAGCAGACCAGGGACAGGGGCTGGAAACACCATATATTTT.

There are a few counts of this clonotype. The rearrangement uses TRBV20-1 and TRBJ1-2; no clear D. The V gene's germline CDR1 is DFQATT and CDR2 SNEGSKA (reference sequence). This CDR3 spans 14 amino acids. V lost 1 base to trimming and J lost 5 bases, with 14 bases between them. The CDR3 loop is CSARVGVFQYGYTF. CDR3 in DNA: TGCAGTGCTAGAGTCGGGGTTTTTCAGTATGGCTACACCTTC.

The chain carries TRBV19 and TRBJ1-5, with 8 bases matching TRBD1. The CDR3 totals 15 residues. With 5 bases clipped from V and 5 bases from J, the junction kept 8 bases outside the gene matches. Germline CDR1 reads LNHDA; CDR2 reads SQIVND (reference sequence). The chain's CDR3 is CASSSRQGMYQPQHF. The CDR3 nucleotides are TGTGCCAGTAGTTCAAGACAGGGGATGTATCAGCCCCAGCATTTT.

This clonotype was observed a few times. The rearrangement uses TRBV5-1 and TRBJ2-1, with 9 nucleotides matching TRBD1. Germline trimming cut 2 bases from V and 6 bases from J; bases unmatched to any gene: 3. Germline CDR1 SGHRS, CDR2 YFSETQ. The CDR3 is made up of 14 amino acids. CDR3 DNA: TGCGCCAGCAGCTTAGGGGACAGGGCCAATGAGCAGTTCTTC. Translated: CASSLGDRANEQFF. Full variable domain (rest looked up from reference TRBV5-1 and TRBJ2-1): KAGVTQTPRYLIKTRGQQVTLSCSPISGHRSVSWYQQTPGQGLQFLFEYFSETQRNKGNFPGRFSGRQFSNSRSEMNVSTLELGDSALYLCASSLGDRANEQFFGPGTRLTVL.

The chain employs TRBV14 and TRBJ2-3; TRBD2 matches at 16 bases. This CDR3 comprises 18 residues. The germline V gene encodes CDR1 SGHDN and CDR2 FVKESK. Trimming cost V 2 bases and J 2 bases; bases outside gene matches: 4. The CDR3 coding sequence is TGTGCCAGCAGCCAACTTGGGACTAGCGGGAGGGCCACAGATACGCAGTATTTT. Translation gives CASSQLGTSGRATDTQYF.

The gene calls are TRBV20-1 and TRBJ1-5, with D uncertain. The CDR3 loop spans 16 amino acids. Trimming pared 0 bases from V and 3 bases from J, leaving 15 bases between. The germline CDR1 and CDR2 sequences are DFQATT and SNEGSKA (reference sequence). CDR3 protein: CSARDIRSALNQPQHF. DNA for the CDR3: TGCAGTGCTAGAGACATCAGGTCCGCCCTCAATCAGCCCCAGCATTTT.

The chain links TRBV4-1 to TRBJ2-5, with TRBD1 identical over 8 bases. The CDR3 has 15 residues. Losses at the gene ends were 3 bases for V and 3 bases for J; bases not matched to a gene: 6. Germline CDR1 is MGHRA and CDR2 is YSYEKL. The CDR3 here is CASSHRRGQEETQYF. CDR3 sequence (DNA): TGCGCCAGCAGCCACCGCCGGGGACAGGAAGAGACCCAGTACTTC.

In its sample, this clonotype was seen many times. The V gene is TRBV5-1, the J gene TRBJ1-3, with D unresolved. Trimming took off 0 bases at V and 0 bases at J, with 7 bases between the two ends. Per the germline V gene, CDR1 is SGHRS and CDR2 is YFSETQ. This CDR3 comprises 15 residues. The chain's CDR3 is CASSLGSFSGNTIYF. The CDR3 DNA follows: TGCGCCAGCAGCTTGGGTAGCTTCTCTGGAAACACCATATATTTT.

This clonotype turned up a few times. V usage is TRBV29-1 and J usage is TRBJ1-2; TRBD1 might be the D (6 bases). Per the germline V gene, CDR1 is SQVTM and CDR2 is ANQGSEA. The length of the CDR3 is 13 residues. The V end was cut by 4 bases, the J end by 4 bases, with 13 bases between. CDR3 in amino acids: CSVVAGAGYGYTF. The CDR3 nucleotides read TGCAGCGTTGTGGCAGGGGCTGGCTATGGCTACACCTTC.

The CDR3 region is CASSQEDRAPGNTIYF. Here the CDR3 DNA reads TGTGCCAGCAGCCAAGAGGACAGGGCGCCTGGAAACACCATATATTTT. V is TRBV4-2 and J is TRBJ1-3; TRBD1 matches at 8 bases. The CDR3 length is 16 residues. The V segment lost 0 bases and the J segment 2 bases; nucleotides outside the gene matches: 3. Germline V gives CDR1 LGHNA, CDR2 YNFKEQ.

This clonotype was detected ten times or more. The V call is TRBV12-3 or TRBV12-4, the J call TRBJ2-6; unclear D gene. V dropped 7 bases and J dropped 4 bases, with 8 bases sitting between them. This CDR3 has 13 residues. The CDR3 region is CASTLGGANVLTF. In DNA, the CDR3 is TGTGCCAGCACACTTGGGGGGGCCAACGTCCTGACTTTC.

In this sample, this clonotype turned up many times. The chain carries TRBV27 and TRBJ1-4, with TRBD1 identical over 9 bases. The CDR3 runs to 13 residues. Trimming removed 6 bases from V and 8 bases from J; junction bases left unmatched: 4. Germline CDR1 and CDR2: MNHEY and SMNVEV (reference sequence). The CDR3 spells CASRGQGGEKLFF. DNA of the CDR3: TGTGCCAGCAGGGGACAGGGAGGCGAAAAACTGTTTTTT.

V and J are TRBV20-1 and TRBJ2-1; D is ambiguous. The V gene's germline CDR1 is DFQATT and CDR2 SNEGSKA (reference sequence). This CDR3 is 16 amino acids long. The DNA of the CDR3 is TGCAGCGGCGAAGGGTCGAGACTGACCCTCGACAATGAGCAGTTCTTC. It codes for CSGEGSRLTLDNEQFF.

There are many counts of this clonotype. The chain carries TRBV7-8 and TRBJ1-1; possibly TRBD1 for D (5 bases). There are 15 residues in the CDR3. Germline-derived CDR1 and CDR2 are SGHVS and FQNEAQ. V was shortened by 2 bases and J by 4 bases, with 14 bases between the two germline ends. The CDR3 reads CASSLRGTGGTEAFF. The CDR3 coding sequence is TGTGCCAGCAGCTTACGAGGGACGGGGGGCACTGAAGCTTTCTTT.

The chain's CDR3 is CSVEGDEGEAFF. In nucleotides, the CDR3 is TGCAGCGTTGAGGGAGACGAGGGGGAAGCTTTCTTT. The chain joins TRBV29-1 to TRBJ1-1; weak D call: TRBD1 (5 bases). This CDR3 contains 12 residues. The ends were cut back, 3 bases at V and 8 bases at J, with 13 bases in the middle. The germline V gene has CDR1 SQVTM and CDR2 ANQGSEA.

To note about this clonotype: Given a much more abundant clone one base away, this may be a read error. The J gene is TRBJ2-3, the V gene TRBV6-5; 7 bases are a match to TRBD1. CDR3 length: 12 residues. Trimming cost V 10 bases and J 6 bases; bases outside gene matches: 7. Looked up from germline, CDR1 is MNHEY and CDR2 is SVGAGI. Here the CDR3 reads CANRGRRDTQYF. As DNA, the CDR3 is TGTGCCAACAGGGGCCGTCGGGATACGCAGTATTTT.

This clonotype turned up a few times. The chain joins TRBV10-3 to TRBJ2-7, with TRBD1 as a possible D gene (5 bases). Germline values: CDR1 ENHRY, CDR2 SYGVKD. The CDR3 runs to 15 residues. Trimming cost V 0 bases and J 5 bases, with 14 bases left between them. CDR3 bases: TGTGCCATCAGTGAGTCGTCGGCAGGGATGGACGAGCAGTACTTC. Translated: CAISESSAGMDEQYF.

This clonotype was observed many times. This chain connects TRBV5-1 to TRBJ1-4; maybe TRBD1 (6 bases). Per the germline V gene, CDR1 is SGHRS and CDR2 is YFSETQ. The CDR3 has 15 residues. V was cut by 3 bases and J by 8 bases, with 17 bases left in between. CDR3 DNA sequence: TGCGCCAGCAGCTCCGGGGACATCTCCGCCGAAAAACTGTTTTTT. Its protein is CASSSGDISAEKLFF.

This clonotype has at least ten counts. CDR3 in DNA: TGTGCCAGCAGTTACCGCGGAGCCTCGGACACTGAAGCTTTCTTT. This gives the protein CASSYRGASDTEAFF. This chain joins TRBV6-5 and TRBJ1-1; no clear D gene. Trimming pared 2 bases from V and 3 bases from J, leaving 13 bases between. Germline CDR1 is MNHEY and CDR2 is SVGAGI. The CDR3 sequence is 15 residues long.

The sample holds many counts of this clonotype. The chain couples TRBV18 to TRBJ2-5, with 7 bases matching TRBD1. V lost 1 base to trimming and J lost 5 bases; unmatched junction nucleotides: 4. Germline CDR1 KGHSH, CDR2 LQKENI. The CDR3 has 14 residues. The CDR3 DNA reads TGTGCCAGCTCACCACAGGGGGCTTGGGAGACCCAGTACTTC. Amino acid sequence: CASSPQGAWETQYF.

This clonotype has ten or more counts. The CDR3 loop is CSARDSSGREADTQYF. Here the CDR3 DNA reads TGCAGTGCTAGAGATAGCAGCGGGAGGGAGGCAGATACGCAGTATTTT. V gene TRBV20-1 combines with J gene TRBJ2-3, with 10 bases matching TRBD2. Germline-derived CDR1 and CDR2 are DFQATT and SNEGSKA (reference sequence). V was clipped by 0 bases and J by 4 bases; unmatched bases: 7. CDR3 length: 16 amino acids.

At least ten counts were recorded for this clonotype. The chain uses TRBV7-6 and TRBJ1-1; 7 bases align to TRBD1. The germline V gene has CDR1 SGHVS and CDR2 FNYEAQ. The CDR3 loop spans 18 amino acids. Trimming removed 0 bases from V and 0 bases from J; junction bases left unmatched: 10. CDR3 region: CASSLAEGGGWLNTEAFF. The CDR3 nucleotides are TGTGCCAGCAGCTTAGCCGAAGGGGGCGGGTGGTTGAACACTGAAGCTTTCTTT.

This clonotype was counted many times. This sequence joins TRBV19 and TRBJ1-5; TRBD1 matches 8 bases. The CDR3 is 16 residues long. V lost 8 bases, J lost 9 bases, and 18 bases stayed unmatched. CDR1 LNHDA and CDR2 SQIVND come from the germline V gene (reference sequence). The CDR3 DNA reads as TGTGCCAGTCGGAATGACGAGACCGGACAGGGAGGGCCCCAGCATTTT. Translation gives CASRNDETGQGGPQHF.

This clonotype was seen repeatedly, ten times or more. The chain couples TRBV7-9 to TRBJ2-1, with D perhaps matching TRBD2 (5 bases). With 3 bases removed from V and 7 bases from J, the gap between germline ends came to 19 bases. This CDR3 has 16 residues. Germline loops: CDR1 SEHNR, CDR2 FQNEAQ (reference sequence). The CDR3, as DNA: TGTGCCAGCAGCTTCACCGTCTTTGGGAGTGCGAATGAGCAGTTCTTC. Amino acids: CASSFTVFGSANEQFF.

In its sample, this clonotype was seen a few times. The chain is built from TRBV9 and TRBJ2-5; D gene unclear. Trimming stripped 3 bases from V and 1 base from J, with 7 bases between. Germline V gives CDR1 SGDLS, CDR2 YYNGEE. The CDR3 has 13 amino acids. This CDR3 is CASSARTQETQYF. The CDR3 DNA is TGTGCCAGCAGCGCCCGGACCCAAGAGACCCAGTACTTC.

This clonotype was detected only a few times. The J gene is TRBJ2-7, the V gene TRBV9, with 7 bases lining up with TRBD1. Trimming took 3 bases from V and 3 from J; bases not matched to a gene: 12. The CDR3 is 16 residues long. From germline, CDR1 is SGDLS and CDR2 YYNGEE. Here the CDR3 DNA reads TGTGCCAGCAGCGCTTCATCCGGGACAGAGAGCTACGAGCAGTACTTC. Translating it yields CASSASSGTESYEQYF.